Below, one T cell receptor (beta chain) is given with its context. Its antigen is still unknown. The data were obtained in a study of radiotherapy plus CTLA-4 blockade in lung cancer. Study-level background: An objective response was seen in about 18% of patients, and disease control in 25% to 40%.

The germline V gene encodes CDR1 SGHRS and CDR2 YFSETQ. The ends lost 4 bases at V and 3 bases at J; junction bases unmatched: 9. There are 16 residues in the CDR3. Study-level results: Researchers report tumor-derived TCR clones expanding in blood after radiotherapy plus ipilimumab. Early clonal dynamics of blood T cells, together with interferon-beta, were reported as the best response predictor.

Sequenced by immunoSEQ multiplex PCR; TCRdb stores in-frame clones only, minus some. The sample has tens of thousands of clones; about two thirds are singletons. The source material was peripheral blood, sampled from a patient treated with radiotherapy plus ipilimumab. The chain has TRBV5-1 and TRBJ2-5, with 10 bases fitting TRBD1. This TCR derives from a human donor with non-small cell lung cancer whose response to radiotherapy plus ipilimumab could not be evaluated. DNA for the CDR3: TGCGCCAGCAGCCCACGACAGGGGGCCTCGAAAGAGACCCAGTACTTC. Translating it yields CASSPRQGASKETQYF.